The source of this T cell receptor (beta chain) is a study of blood T cell repertoires in COVID-19. Across the whole study: Collection of acute and convalescent COVID-19 samples took place in the United States, Italy and Spain.

The J segment lost 5 bases and the V segment lost 6 bases, leaving 10 bases of the junction unmatched. Germline assignment: CDR1 MNHEY and CDR2 SVGAGI. CDR3 length equals 15 residues. The method was immunoSEQ multiplex PCR; TCRdb's version includes in-frame clones alone and lacks a portion of them. The top ten clones hold over 7.5% of a sample with 150,000 to 200,000 clones, roughly 86% of them seen once. Participants spanned ages about 18 to 90 years and resided in roughly 22 US areas. Clinical histories supplied by participants themselves formed the basis of cohort assignment. Two negative PCRs, clearance, or symptom resolution had been documented for recovered Cohort 3 donors.

Material for sequencing was PBMCs or T cells enriched from blood (not recorded which). The V and J genes are TRBV6-5 and TRBJ2-3, with 8 bases aligning to TRBD1. This TCR came from a woman in her 30s who had recovered from COVID-19. The CDR3 sequence: CASRPDGTGIDTQYF. The CDR3 bases are TGTGCCAGCAGGCCGGACGGGACAGGTATAGATACGCAGTATTTT.